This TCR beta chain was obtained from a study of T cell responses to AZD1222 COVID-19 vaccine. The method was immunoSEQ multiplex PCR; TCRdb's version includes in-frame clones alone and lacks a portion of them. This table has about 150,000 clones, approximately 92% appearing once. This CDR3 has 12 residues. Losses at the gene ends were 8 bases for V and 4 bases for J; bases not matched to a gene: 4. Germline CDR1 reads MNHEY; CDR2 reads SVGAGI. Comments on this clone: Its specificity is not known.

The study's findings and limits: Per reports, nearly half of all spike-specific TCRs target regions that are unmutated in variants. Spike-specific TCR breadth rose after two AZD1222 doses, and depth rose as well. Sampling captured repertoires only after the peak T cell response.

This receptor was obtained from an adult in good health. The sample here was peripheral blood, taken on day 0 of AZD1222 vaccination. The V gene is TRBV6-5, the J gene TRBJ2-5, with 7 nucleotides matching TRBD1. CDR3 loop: CASGNRGETQYF. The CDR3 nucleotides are TGTGCCAGCGGCAACAGGGGAGAGACCCAGTACTTC.